This entry concerns a single TCR beta chain. The antigen is undetermined. The data stem from a study of OX40 agonist ivuxolimab in advanced cancers. Assay: immunoSEQ multiplex PCR; the TCRdb copy retains only in-frame clones and omits some. This table has about 60,000 clones, 85% appearing once. Study-wide findings and caveats: The work left the antigen specificity of expanded peripheral T cells undetermined.

V was trimmed by 7 bases and J by 4 bases, leaving 8 bases between them. This CDR3 contains 12 residues. No patient had autoimmune disease or received systemic immunosuppression. Blood got drawn at baseline, again on cycle 4 day 1, and then on cycle 7 day 1. The chain combines TRBV5-3 with TRBJ2-2; D is undetermined. TRBV5-3 is flagged as an ORF with uncertain function. The source material was CD4+ or CD8+ T cells sorted from blood, sampled in a trial of the OX40 agonist ivuxolimab. This clonotype was obtained from an adult with an advanced solid tumor such as melanoma, head and neck, liver or kidney cancer. CDR3 loop: CARPVGTGELFF. In DNA, the CDR3 is TGTGCCAGACCCGTAGGCACCGGGGAGCTGTTTTTT.